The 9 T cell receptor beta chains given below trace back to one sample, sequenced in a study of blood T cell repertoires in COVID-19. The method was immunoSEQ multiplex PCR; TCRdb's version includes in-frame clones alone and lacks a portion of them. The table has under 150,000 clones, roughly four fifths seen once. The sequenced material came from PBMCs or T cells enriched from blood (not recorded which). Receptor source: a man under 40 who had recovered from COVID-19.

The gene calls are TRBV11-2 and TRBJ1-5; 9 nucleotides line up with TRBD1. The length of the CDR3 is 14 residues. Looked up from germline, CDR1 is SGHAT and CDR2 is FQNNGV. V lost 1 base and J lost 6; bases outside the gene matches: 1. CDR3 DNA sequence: TGTGCCAGCAGCTTAGGGGACAGGGCTCAGCCCCAGCATTTT. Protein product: CASSLGDRAQPQHF. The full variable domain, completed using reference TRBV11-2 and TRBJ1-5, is EAGVAQSPRYKIIEKRQSVAFWCNPISGHATLYWYQQILGQGPKLLIQFQNNGVVDDSQLPKDRFSAERLKGVDSTLKIQPAKLEDSAVYLCASSLGDRAQPQHFGDGTRLSIL.

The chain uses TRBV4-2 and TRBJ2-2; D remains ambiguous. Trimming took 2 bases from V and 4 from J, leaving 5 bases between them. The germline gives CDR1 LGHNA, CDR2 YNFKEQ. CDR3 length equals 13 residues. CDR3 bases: TGTGCCAGCAGCCAAACGGGCACCGGGGAGCTGTTTTTT. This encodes CASSQTGTGELFF.

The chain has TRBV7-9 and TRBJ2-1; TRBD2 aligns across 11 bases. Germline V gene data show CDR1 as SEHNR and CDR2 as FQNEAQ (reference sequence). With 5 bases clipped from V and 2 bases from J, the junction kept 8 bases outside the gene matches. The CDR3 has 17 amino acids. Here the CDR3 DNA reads TGTGCCAGCAGCCCCTTGGGACTAGCGGTACCCTACAATGAGCAGTTCTTC. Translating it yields CASSPLGLAVPYNEQFF.

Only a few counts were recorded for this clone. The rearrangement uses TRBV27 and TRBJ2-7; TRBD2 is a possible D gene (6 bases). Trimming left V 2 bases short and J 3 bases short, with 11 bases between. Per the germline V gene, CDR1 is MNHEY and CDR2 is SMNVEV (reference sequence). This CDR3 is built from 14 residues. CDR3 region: CASSLAGLHYEQYF. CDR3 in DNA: TGTGCCAGCAGTTTAGCGGGACTTCACTACGAGCAGTACTTC.

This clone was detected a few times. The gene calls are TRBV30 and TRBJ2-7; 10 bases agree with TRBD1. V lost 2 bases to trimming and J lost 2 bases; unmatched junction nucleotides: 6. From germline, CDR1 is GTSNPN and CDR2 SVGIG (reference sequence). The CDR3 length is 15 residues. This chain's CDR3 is CAWSSSGTGAYEQYF. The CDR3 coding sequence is TGTGCCTGGAGTAGCTCCGGGACAGGGGCCTACGAGCAGTACTTC.

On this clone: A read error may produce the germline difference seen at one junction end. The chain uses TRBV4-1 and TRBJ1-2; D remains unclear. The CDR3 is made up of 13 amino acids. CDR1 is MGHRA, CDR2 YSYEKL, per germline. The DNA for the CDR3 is TGCGCCAGCAGCCAAGCCCCAGGACGGCTGGACTCCTTC. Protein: CASSQAPGRLDSF.

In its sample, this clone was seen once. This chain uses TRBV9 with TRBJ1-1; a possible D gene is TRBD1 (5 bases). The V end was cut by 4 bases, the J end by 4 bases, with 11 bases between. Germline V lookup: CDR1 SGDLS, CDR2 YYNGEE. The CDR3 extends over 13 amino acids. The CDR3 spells CASSLTESTEAFF. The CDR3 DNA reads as TGTGCCAGCAGCCTGACAGAATCCACTGAAGCTTTCTTT.

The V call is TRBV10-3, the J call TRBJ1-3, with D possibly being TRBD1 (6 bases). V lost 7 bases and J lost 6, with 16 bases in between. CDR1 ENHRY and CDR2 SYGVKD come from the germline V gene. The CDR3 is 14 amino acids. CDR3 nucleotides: TGTGCCATCAACGCCGGGACAACCGAAAACACCATATATTTT. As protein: CAINAGTTENTIYF.

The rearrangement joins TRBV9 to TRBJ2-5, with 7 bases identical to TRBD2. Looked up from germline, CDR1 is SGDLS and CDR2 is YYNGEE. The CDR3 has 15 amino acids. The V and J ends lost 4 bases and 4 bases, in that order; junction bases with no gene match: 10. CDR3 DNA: TGTGCCAGCAGCCCAGACCTGGGGGGGTTAGAGACCCAGTACTTC. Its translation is CASSPDLGGLETQYF.